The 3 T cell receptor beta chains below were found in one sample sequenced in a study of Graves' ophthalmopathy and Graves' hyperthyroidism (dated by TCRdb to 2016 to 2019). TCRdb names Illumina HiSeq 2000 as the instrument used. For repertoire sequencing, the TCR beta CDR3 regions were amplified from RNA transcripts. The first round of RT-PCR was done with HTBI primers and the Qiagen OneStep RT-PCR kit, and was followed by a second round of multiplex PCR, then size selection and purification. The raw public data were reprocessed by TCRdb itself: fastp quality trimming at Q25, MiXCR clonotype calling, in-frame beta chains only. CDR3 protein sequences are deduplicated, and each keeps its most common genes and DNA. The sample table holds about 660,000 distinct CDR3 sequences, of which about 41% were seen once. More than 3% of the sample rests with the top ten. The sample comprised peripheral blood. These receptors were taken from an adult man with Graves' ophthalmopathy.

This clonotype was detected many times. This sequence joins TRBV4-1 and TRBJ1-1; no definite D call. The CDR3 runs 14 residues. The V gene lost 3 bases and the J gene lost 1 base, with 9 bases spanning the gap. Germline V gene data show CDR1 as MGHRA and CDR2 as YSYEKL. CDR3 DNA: TGCGCCAGCAGCCAGTTCCGGAGGAACACTGAAGCTTTCTTT. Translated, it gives CASSQFRRNTEAFF.

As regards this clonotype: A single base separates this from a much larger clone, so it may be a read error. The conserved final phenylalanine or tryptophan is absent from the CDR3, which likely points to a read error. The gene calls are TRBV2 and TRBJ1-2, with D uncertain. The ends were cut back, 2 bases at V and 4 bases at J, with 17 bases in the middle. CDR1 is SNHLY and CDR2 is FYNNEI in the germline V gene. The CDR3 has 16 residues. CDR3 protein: CASSESVRVDSYGYTL. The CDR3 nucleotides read TGTGCCAGCAGTGAAAGTGTGAGGGTGGATTCCTATGGCTACACCCTC.

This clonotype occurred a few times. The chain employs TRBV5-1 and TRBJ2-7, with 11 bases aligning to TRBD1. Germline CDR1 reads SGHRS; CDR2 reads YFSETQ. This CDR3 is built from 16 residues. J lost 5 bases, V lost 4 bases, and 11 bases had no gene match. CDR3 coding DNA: TGCGCCAGCAGCCGCGGACAGGGGGCTCCTTTGGACGAGCAGTACTTC. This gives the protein CASSRGQGAPLDEQYF. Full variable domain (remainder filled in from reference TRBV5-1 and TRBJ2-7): KAGVTQTPRYLIKTRGQQVTLSCSPISGHRSVSWYQQTPGQGLQFLFEYFSETQRNKGNFPGRFSGRQFSNSRSEMNVSTLELGDSALYLCASSRGQGAPLDEQYFGPGTRLTVT.